Listed below are T cell receptor beta chains from one sample, sequenced in a study of blood T cell repertoires in COVID-19. TCRdb keeps only in-frame clones here, not all; method: immunoSEQ multiplex PCR. The repertoire holds approximately 100,000 clones, with approximately 90% as singletons. Sequenced: peripheral blood. These receptors all stem from a human donor with acute or convalescent COVID-19. The donor label of this sample is uncertain. The conserved cysteine and the conserved F or W are not part of the CDR3 here. Not all rows give a size; the values are once, few, many and, for expanded clones, a class.

TRBV4-1	TRBJ1-2	-	ASSQDLTRNYGYT
TRBV14	TRBJ2-3	-	ASSQERGPDTQY
TRBV5-6	TRBJ2-7	-	ASSNIAGAGEYEQY
TRBV24-1	TRBJ2-3	-	ATSSGVSTDTQY
TRBV7-8	TRBJ2-2	few	ASSLRSLGQGRNTGELF
TRBV2	TRBJ2-1	-	ASSTGLAGGPYNEQF
TRBV27	TRBJ1-5	-	ASSLHSGNQPQH
TRBV2	TRBJ1-1	-	ASSYGQGGTEAF
TRBV5-1	TRBJ2-2	-	ASSRGNTGELF
TRBV25-1	TRBJ2-3	-	ASRYSGGNTDTQY